Sequencing of this T cell receptor beta chain was carried out in a study of shared clonotypes between healthy human individuals. Across the study: Per donor, three plates held CD4 naive cells, three held CD4 memory, two held CD8 naive and one held CD8 memory.

V was shortened by 2 bases and J by 4 bases, with 16 bases between the two germline ends. This CDR3 is built from 15 residues. CDR1 and CDR2 (germline): SGHNT, YYREEE (reference sequence). General observations from the study: Naive subsets, compared against memory subsets, generally had larger estimated richness values. The genetic and exposure-history diversity represented was limited by few donors.

Naive CD8 cells lacked CD45RO, underwent positive selection for CCR7 and left out terminally differentiated effector memory CD45RA+ cells. Profiling relied on immunoSEQ multiplex PCR, and the TCRdb table lists in-frame clones only, not all of them. The table shows around 1,900,000 clones, with around 93% occurring only once. Of note for this clone: The target antigen is unknown.

The TCR originated in a man aged 18 to 29 in good health. Some clones in this sample may be carry-over from other donors' samples. The rearrangement joins TRBV5-4 to TRBJ2-7; D ambiguous. Sequencing input: naive CD8+ T cells from PBMCs. In nucleotides, the CDR3 is TGTGCCAGCAGCTTTCACCAGATTCCGAGTTACGAGCAGTACTTC. Its translation is CASSFHQIPSYEQYF.